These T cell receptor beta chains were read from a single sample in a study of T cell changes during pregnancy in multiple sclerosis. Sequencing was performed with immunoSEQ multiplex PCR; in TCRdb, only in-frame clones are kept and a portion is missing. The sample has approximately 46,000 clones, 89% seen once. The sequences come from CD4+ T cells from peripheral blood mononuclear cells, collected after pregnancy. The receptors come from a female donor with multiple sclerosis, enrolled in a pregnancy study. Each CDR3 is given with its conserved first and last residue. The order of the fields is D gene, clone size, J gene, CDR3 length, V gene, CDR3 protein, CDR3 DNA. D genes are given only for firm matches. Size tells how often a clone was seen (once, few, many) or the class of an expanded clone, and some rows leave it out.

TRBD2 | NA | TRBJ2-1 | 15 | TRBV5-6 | CASSLGLAGEVEQFF | TGTGCCAGCAGCTTGGGACTAGCGGGAGAGGTTGAGCAGTTCTTC
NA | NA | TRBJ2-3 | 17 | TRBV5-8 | CASSLGAVTAITDTQYF | TGTGCCAGCAGCTTGGGGGCCGTGACGGCCATCACAGATACGCAGTATTTT
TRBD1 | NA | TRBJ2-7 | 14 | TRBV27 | CATASGQGSYEQYF | TGTGCCACCGCCTCGGGACAGGGGTCCTACGAGCAGTACTTC
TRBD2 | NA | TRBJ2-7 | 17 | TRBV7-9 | CASSPQGGLAGLGEQYF | TGTGCCAGCAGCCCACAGGGGGGACTAGCGGGATTAGGCGAGCAGTACTTC
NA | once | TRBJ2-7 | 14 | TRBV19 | CASSMAGRSPEQYF | TGTGCCAGTAGTATGGCGGGCAGGTCCCCCGAGCAGTACTTC
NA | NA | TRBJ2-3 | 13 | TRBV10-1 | CASRAGRTDTQYF | TGCGCCAGCAGGGCGGGAAGAACAGATACGCAGTATTTT
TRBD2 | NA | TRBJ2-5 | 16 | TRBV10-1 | CASSESQAGVGETQYF | TGCGCCAGCAGTGAGTCTCAAGCGGGAGTGGGCGAGACCCAGTACTTC
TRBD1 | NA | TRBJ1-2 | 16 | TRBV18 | CASSPAPGQGARGYTF | TGTGCCAGCTCACCCGCCCCGGGACAGGGGGCGCGAGGCTACACCTTC
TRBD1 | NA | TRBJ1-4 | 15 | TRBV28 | CASSLWDRLNEKLFF | TGTGCCAGCAGTTTATGGGACAGGTTAAATGAAAAACTGTTTTTT
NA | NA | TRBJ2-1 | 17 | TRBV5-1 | CASSSRVPSSSYNEQFF | TGCGCCAGCAGCTCGAGGGTTCCCTCCAGCTCCTACAATGAGCAGTTCTTC
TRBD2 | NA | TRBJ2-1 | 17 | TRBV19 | CASSPPGGASLGGEQFF | TGTGCCAGTAGTCCCCCGGGGGGGGCTTCTCTCGGCGGTGAGCAGTTCTTC
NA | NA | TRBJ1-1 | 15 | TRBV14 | CASSQDIWSGTEAFF | TGTGCCAGCAGCCAAGATATCTGGAGCGGCACTGAAGCTTTCTTT
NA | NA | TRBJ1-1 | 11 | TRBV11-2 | CASRQNTEAFF | TGTGCCAGCAGACAGAACACTGAAGCTTTCTTT
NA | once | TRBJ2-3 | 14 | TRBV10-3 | CAISVQRNTDTQYF | TGTGCCATCTCGGTCCAGCGGAACACAGATACGCAGTATTTT
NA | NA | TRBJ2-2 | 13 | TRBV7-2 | CASSSVRSGELFF | TGTGCCAGCAGCTCAGTGAGGAGCGGGGAGCTGTTTTTT
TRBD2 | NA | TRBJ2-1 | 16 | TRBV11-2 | CASSPWTRSSYNEQFF | TGTGCCAGCAGCCCTTGGACTAGAAGCTCCTACAATGAGCAGTTCTTC
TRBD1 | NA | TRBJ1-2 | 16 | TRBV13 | CASSLDRGQPSYGYTF | TGTGCCAGCAGCCTAGACAGGGGGCAACCTAGCTATGGCTACACCTTC
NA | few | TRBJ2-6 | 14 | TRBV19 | CASSLYSGANVLTF | TGTGCCAGTAGTTTGTACTCTGGGGCCAACGTCCTGACTTTC
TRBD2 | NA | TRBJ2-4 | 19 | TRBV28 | CASSFLGAAGGLAKNIQYF | TGTGCCAGCAGTTTTTTGGGTGCAGCGGGAGGGCTAGCCAAAAACATTCAGTACTTC
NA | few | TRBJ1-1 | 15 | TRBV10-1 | CASSKSVAGRPEAFF | TGCGCCAGCAGCAAGTCCGTTGCGGGACGGCCGGAAGCTTTCTTT
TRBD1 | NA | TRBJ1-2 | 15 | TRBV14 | CASSQVWGTDRGYTF | TGTGCCAGCAGCCAAGTTTGGGGGACAGATCGCGGCTACACCTTC
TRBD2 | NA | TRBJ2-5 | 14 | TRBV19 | CASSKAGTRETQYF | TGTGCCAGTAGTAAAGCCGGGACTAGGGAGACCCAGTACTTC
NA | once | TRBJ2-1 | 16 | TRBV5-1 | CASSLGGGESYNEQFF | TGCGCCAGCAGCTTGGGAGGGGGGGAATCCTACAATGAGCAGTTCTTC
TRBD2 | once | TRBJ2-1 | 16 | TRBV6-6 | CASRAVAGDSYNEQFF | TGTGCCAGCCGGGCGGTGGCGGGAGATTCCTACAATGAGCAGTTCTTC
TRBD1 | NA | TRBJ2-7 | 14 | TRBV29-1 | CSVGETGGSYEQYF | TGCAGCGTGGGGGAGACAGGGGGTTCCTACGAGCAGTACTTC
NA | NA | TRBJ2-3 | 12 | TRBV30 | CAWSYGGDTQYF | TGTGCCTGGAGTTACGGAGGAGATACGCAGTATTTT
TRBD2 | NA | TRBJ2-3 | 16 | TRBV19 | CASSIFSSGQTDTQYF | TGTGCCAGTAGTATTTTCTCTAGCGGGCAAACAGATACGCAGTATTTT
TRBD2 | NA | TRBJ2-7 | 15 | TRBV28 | CASLRSGLAGVEQYF | TGTGCCAGCCTGCGGTCGGGACTAGCGGGAGTCGAGCAGTACTTC
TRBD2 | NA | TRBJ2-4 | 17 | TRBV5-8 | CASSGTSGSVGLDIQYF | TGTGCCAGCAGCGGGACTAGCGGGAGTGTGGGGTTGGACATTCAGTACTTC
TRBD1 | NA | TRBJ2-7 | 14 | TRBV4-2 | CASSPDRASYEQYF | TGTGCCAGCAGCCCGGACAGGGCGAGTTACGAGCAGTACTTC
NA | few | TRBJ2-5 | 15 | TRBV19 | CASSTDRLTQETQYF | TGTGCCAGTAGTACCGACAGGCTTACACAAGAGACCCAGTACTTC
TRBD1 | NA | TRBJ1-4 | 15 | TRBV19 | CASSSTGGVNEKLFF | TGTGCCAGTAGTAGCACAGGGGGCGTTAATGAAAAACTGTTTTTT
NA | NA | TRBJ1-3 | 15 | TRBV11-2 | CASSRQGHSGNTIYF | TGTGCCAGCAGCCGGCAGGGCCACAGCGGAAACACCATATATTTT
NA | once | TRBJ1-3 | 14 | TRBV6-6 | CASSYRQIGNTIYF | TGTGCCAGCAGTTACAGACAGATTGGAAACACCATATATTTT
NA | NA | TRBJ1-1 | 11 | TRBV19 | CASMLGAEAFF | TGTGCCAGTATGTTGGGGGCGGAAGCTTTCTTT
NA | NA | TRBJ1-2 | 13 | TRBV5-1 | CASSLGEGNGYTF | TGCGCCAGCAGCTTGGGAGAGGGTAATGGCTACACCTTC
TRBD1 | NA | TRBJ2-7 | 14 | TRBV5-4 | CASSALNRGGEQYF | TGTGCCAGCAGCGCCCTGAACAGGGGTGGCGAGCAGTACTTC
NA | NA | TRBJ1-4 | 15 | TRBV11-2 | CASSLGGKGNEKLFF | TGTGCCAGCAGCTTAGGGGGCAAGGGTAACGAAAAACTGTTTTTT
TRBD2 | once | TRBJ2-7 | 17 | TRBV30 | CAWSAPYRTSGSDEQYF | TGTGCCTGGAGTGCCCCATACAGGACTAGCGGGAGCGACGAGCAGTACTTC
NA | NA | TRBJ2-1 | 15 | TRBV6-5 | CASSYSGREFDEQFF | TGTGCCAGCAGTTACTCGGGGCGGGAATTCGATGAGCAGTTCTTC
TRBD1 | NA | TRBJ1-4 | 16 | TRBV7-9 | CASSLVGQGVNEKLFF | TGTGCCAGCAGCTTAGTGGGACAGGGGGTTAATGAAAAACTGTTTTTT
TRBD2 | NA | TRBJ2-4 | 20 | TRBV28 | CASPPGGLAGGKDGKNIQYF | TGTGCCAGCCCCCCGGGGGGACTAGCGGGCGGAAAGGATGGCAAAAACATTCAGTACTTC
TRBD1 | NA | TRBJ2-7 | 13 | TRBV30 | CACPGQGTLEQYF | TGTGCCTGTCCGGGACAGGGGACTCTCGAGCAGTACTTC
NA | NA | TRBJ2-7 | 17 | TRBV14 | CASSQSRSVSRLGEQYF | TGTGCCAGCAGCCAATCACGTTCGGTTAGCCGGCTTGGGGAGCAGTACTTC
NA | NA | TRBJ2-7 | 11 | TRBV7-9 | CATRKEVEQYF | TGTGCCACCCGAAAGGAGGTCGAGCAGTACTTC
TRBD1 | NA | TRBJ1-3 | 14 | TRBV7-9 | CASSLTGAGNTIYF | TGTGCCAGCAGCTTAACAGGGGCGGGAAACACCATATATTTT
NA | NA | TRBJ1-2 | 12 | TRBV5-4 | CASSLPGSGYTF | TGTGCCAGCAGCTTGCCGGGGAGCGGCTACACCTTC
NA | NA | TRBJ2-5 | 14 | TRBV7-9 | CASSLNGQGGTQYF | TGTGCCAGCAGCTTAAATGGTCAGGGAGGGACCCAGTACTTC
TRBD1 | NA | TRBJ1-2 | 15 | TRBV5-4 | CASSHDRGMAYGYTF | TGTGCCAGCAGCCACGACAGGGGGATGGCCTATGGCTACACCTTC
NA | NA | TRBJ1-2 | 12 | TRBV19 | CARQDLPYGYTF | TGTGCCAGACAAGATTTACCCTATGGCTACACCTTC
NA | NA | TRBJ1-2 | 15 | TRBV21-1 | CASSKGREEGYGYTF | TGTGCCAGCAGCAAAGGAAGGGAAGAGGGATATGGCTACACCTTC
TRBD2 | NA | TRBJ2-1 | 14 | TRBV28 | CASRNSGRVGEQFF | TGTGCCAGCAGAAATAGCGGGAGGGTAGGTGAGCAGTTCTTC
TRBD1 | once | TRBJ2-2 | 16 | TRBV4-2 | CASSIPGQRNTGELFF | TGTGCCAGCAGTATTCCGGGACAGCGAAACACCGGGGAGCTGTTTTTT
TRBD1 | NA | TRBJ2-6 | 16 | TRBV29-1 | CSVGGQGIAGANVLTF | TGCAGCGTTGGGGGACAGGGAATAGCTGGGGCCAACGTCCTGACTTTC
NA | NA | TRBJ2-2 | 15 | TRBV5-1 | CASSYLSGNTGELFF | TGCGCCAGCAGCTACCTTAGCGGTAACACCGGGGAGCTGTTTTTT
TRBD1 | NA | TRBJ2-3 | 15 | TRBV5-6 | CASGPGTGRTDTQYF | TGTGCCAGCGGCCCCGGGACAGGGAGGACAGATACGCAGTATTTT
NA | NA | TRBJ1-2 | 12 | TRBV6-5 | CASRTGLDGYTF | TGTGCCAGCAGGACAGGTTTAGATGGCTACACCTTC
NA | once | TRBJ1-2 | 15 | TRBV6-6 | CASSYANRRIYGYTF | TGTGCCAGCAGTTACGCTAACAGGAGAATCTATGGCTACACCTTC
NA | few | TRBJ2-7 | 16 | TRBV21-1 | CASSKGLAGHSYEQYF | TGTGCCAGCAGCAAAGGGCTAGCGGGCCACTCCTACGAGCAGTACTTC